This T cell receptor beta chain was sequenced during a study of beta chain features in type 1 diabetes. V lost 3 bases, J lost 3 bases, and 4 bases stayed unmatched. The CDR3 consists of 15 residues. In germline, CDR1 is SNHLY, CDR2 FYNNEI. Each of the CD4+ naive, central memory, regulatory and stem cell-like memory populations was sorted via CD45RO/CCR7/CD25/CD127/CD95/CD27. Expressed TCRB transcripts were sequenced after all isolated RNA was converted to cDNA. Sequenced by immunoSEQ multiplex PCR; TCRdb stores in-frame clones only, minus some. This table has approximately 150,000 clones, about a tenth appearing once. This clone was seen more than once but under ten times.

Material: central memory CD4+ T cells from blood. The clonotype comes from a middle-aged woman in good health. The chain is built from TRBV2 and TRBJ1-3, with 8 bases lining up with TRBD1. CDR3 amino acids: CASSDRGQSGNTIYF. In DNA, the CDR3 is TGTGCCAGCAGTGACAGGGGGCAGAGTGGAAACACCATATATTTT.